These 16 T cell receptor beta chains were all obtained from the same sample, sequenced in a study of identical twins. One entry per CDR3 protein, called by TCRdb with MiXCR from the 5' RACE reads. The sample lists 420,000 or so distinct CDR3 sequences; 18% were seen once. Material for sequencing was naive T cells sorted from blood. The receptor set was obtained from a man aged 50 to 60 in good health.

This clonotype was found a few times. The chain employs TRBV20-1 and TRBJ2-5; D ambiguous. Germline values: CDR1 DFQATT, CDR2 SNEGSKA (reference sequence). Trimming left V 6 bases short and J 3 bases short, with 14 bases between. The CDR3 consists of 13 residues. The CDR3 coding sequence is TGCAGTGCAGCGCCCCTCGAGAAAGAGACCCAGTACTTC. Translating it yields CSAAPLEKETQYF.

The CDR3 sequence is CASSLRTGSATDTQYF. Written as DNA, the CDR3 is TGTGCCAGCAGTCTGCGGACAGGGAGTGCCACAGATACGCAGTATTTT. The chain uses TRBV6-2 or TRBV6-3 and TRBJ2-3; 8 bases agree with TRBD1. The CDR3 length is 16 residues. The germline CDR1 and CDR2 sequences are MNHEY and SVGEGT. The ends lost 5 bases at V and 2 bases at J; junction bases unmatched: 9.

V is TRBV20-1 and J is TRBJ2-3, with D hard to call. Looked up from germline, CDR1 is DFQATT and CDR2 is SNEGSKA (reference sequence). The V and J ends lost 0 bases and 11 bases respectively, with 12 bases between them. CDR3 length: 12 residues. This CDR3 reads CSARETVGEQYF. Here the CDR3 DNA reads TGCAGTGCTAGAGAAACGGTGGGTGAGCAGTATTTT.

This clonotype has a count of ten or more. The rearrangement uses TRBV5-1 and TRBJ2-7; the D call may be TRBD1 or TRBD2 (5 bases each). V was trimmed by 5 bases and J by 2 bases, leaving 14 bases between them. The CDR3 length is 14 residues. The V gene's germline CDR1 is SGHRS and CDR2 YFSETQ. The CDR3 bases are TGCGCCAGCAGAAGTACGGGACCTACCTACGAGCAGTACTTC. It specifies CASRSTGPTYEQYF. Based on the CDR3 plus reference TRBV5-1 and TRBJ2-7, the full variable domain is KAGVTQTPRYLIKTRGQQVTLSCSPISGHRSVSWYQQTPGQGLQFLFEYFSETQRNKGNFPGRFSGRQFSNSRSEMNVSTLELGDSALYLCASRSTGPTYEQYFGPGTRLTVT.

The CDR3 region is CASSQNRGAKTYGYTF. CDR3 DNA: TGCGCCAGCAGCCAAAACCGGGGGGCAAAGACCTATGGCTACACCTTC. The rearrangement joins TRBV4-1 to TRBJ1-2, with D possibly matching TRBD1 (6 bases). Germline V CDR1 and CDR2: MGHRA, YSYEKL. Trimming shortened V by 2 bases and J by 4 bases, and 17 bases separated the two germline ends. The CDR3 totals 16 residues.

The J gene is TRBJ2-3, the V gene TRBV10-3; D uncertain. The CDR3 extends over 12 amino acids. Germline CDR1 ENHRY, CDR2 SYGVKD. Trimming cost V 1 base and J 6 bases, with 5 bases left between them. In DNA, the CDR3 is TGTGCCATCAGTGAGTTGATGGATACGCAGTATTTT. It encodes CAISELMDTQYF.

This clonotype was counted only a few times. This sequence may be a read error, since a much larger clone differs from it by one base. The V call is TRBV6-1, the J call TRBJ2-2, with 13 bases aligning to TRBD2. Germline values: CDR1 MNHNS, CDR2 SASEGT. V lost 6 bases to trimming and J lost 3 bases; unmatched junction nucleotides: 7. The CDR3 covers 17 residues. CDR3 amino acids: CASRQTSGRRDTGELFF. Here the CDR3 DNA reads TGTGCCAGCAGGCAGACTAGCGGGAGGAGGGACACCGGGGAGCTGTTTTTT.

The CDR3 coding sequence is TGCAGTGCTAGAGATCACGGGGGACCGGCGGAAAAACTGTTTTTT. This translates into CSARDHGGPAEKLFF. J is TRBJ1-4 and V is TRBV20-1; TRBD1 might be the D (5 bases). Looked up from germline, CDR1 is DFQATT and CDR2 is SNEGSKA (reference sequence). Trimming took off 0 bases at V and 8 bases at J, with 16 bases between the two ends. CDR3 size: 15 residues.

This clonotype was seen at least ten times. The rearrangement uses TRBV4-2 and TRBJ2-6; 7 positions match TRBD1. V trimming: 1 base; J trimming: 9 bases; junction bases outside the gene matches: 6. CDR1 LGHNA and CDR2 YNFKEQ come from the germline V gene. The CDR3 is 15 amino acids. The DNA for the CDR3 is TGTGCCAGCAGCCAAGGGGGGACAGCAGGCAACGTCCTGACTTTC. It yields the protein CASSQGGTAGNVLTF.

This clonotype was picked up a small number of times. The V gene is TRBV5-6, the J gene TRBJ2-5; D is ambiguous. Trimming cost V 4 bases and J 7 bases, with 8 bases left between them. The CDR3 extends over 11 amino acids. Germline V gene lookup returns CDR1 SGHDT and CDR2 YYEEEE. CDR3: CASSKWGTQYF. The CDR3 nucleotides are TGTGCCAGCAGCAAATGGGGGACCCAGTACTTC.

This clonotype was seen ten or more times. The V call is TRBV19, the J call TRBJ1-3; D is uncertain. V lost 4 bases to trimming and J lost 0 bases, with 7 bases between them. The germline CDR1 and CDR2 sequences are LNHDA and SQIVND (reference sequence). The CDR3 is made up of 14 amino acids. In nucleotides, the CDR3 is TGTGCCAGTAGTACGGTTCACTCTGGAAACACCATATATTTT. It yields the protein CASSTVHSGNTIYF.

This clonotype was observed many times. The V call is TRBV29-1, the J call TRBJ2-3; D is ambiguous. The CDR3 has 17 amino acids. V gave up 3 bases and J gave up 0 bases, with 19 bases separating them. CDR1 is SQVTM and CDR2 is ANQGSEA in the germline V gene. This chain's CDR3 is CSVEGSRIGASTDTQYF. Here the CDR3 DNA reads TGCAGCGTTGAGGGTTCTAGGATTGGAGCTAGCACAGATACGCAGTATTTT.

This clonotype was seen ten or more times. The J gene is TRBJ2-3, the V gene TRBV9, with 11 bases aligning to TRBD2. This CDR3 is 17 amino acids long. Trimming took 0 bases from V and 4 from J; bases not matched to a gene: 7. In germline, CDR1 is SGDLS, CDR2 YYNGEE. The CDR3 DNA sequence: TGTGCCAGCAGCGTAGGACTAGCGGGGTCCATGGCAGATACGCAGTATTTT. Amino acids: CASSVGLAGSMADTQYF.

This clonotype was picked up a small number of times. The rearrangement links TRBV7-2 to TRBJ2-3; perhaps D is TRBD1 or TRBD2 (5 bases each). Trimming removed 2 bases from V and 1 base from J, with 16 bases in between. The CDR3 totals 17 residues. Germline lookup yields CDR1 SGHTA and CDR2 FQGNSA. CDR3 DNA sequence: TGTGCCAGCAGCTTAATGTTGAGGGGTGGGGGCACAGATACGCAGTATTTT. Protein sequence: CASSLMLRGGGTDTQYF.

The V gene is TRBV19, the J gene TRBJ2-3; D call uncertain. The V end was cut by 3 bases, the J end by 1 base, with 5 bases between. CDR1 LNHDA and CDR2 SQIVND come from the germline V gene (reference sequence). The CDR3 has 13 residues. In DNA form, the CDR3 reads TGTGCCAGTAGTATCGCTGGCACAGATACGCAGTATTTT. It is translated as CASSIAGTDTQYF.

Ten or more counts support this clonotype. The rearrangement joins TRBV11-2 to TRBJ2-7; TRBD1 aligns across 9 bases. Trimming cost V 10 bases and J 6 bases; bases outside gene matches: 10. The CDR3 is made up of 13 amino acids. Germline CDR1 SGHAT, CDR2 FQNNGV. The CDR3 spells CATQQGALSEQYF. The CDR3, as DNA: TGTGCCACCCAACAGGGGGCCTTATCCGAGCAGTACTTC.